In its sample, the clone carrying this TCR beta chain was seen once. The CDR3 covers 15 residues. The V gene end was trimmed by 5 bases and the J gene end by 9 bases; junction bases not matched to a gene: 10. The germline V gene has CDR1 MDHEN and CDR2 SYDVKM. Repertoires were generated with immunoSEQ multiplex PCR, while TCRdb's copy carries only in-frame clones and drops some. The table includes more than 250,000 clones, roughly 87% detected once. This specimen comes from a study of cytomegalovirus exposure and HLA in healthy donors. The gene calls are TRBV28 and TRBJ1-6, with TRBD1 matching 7 bases. The receptor comes from a woman aged 25-40 years in good health and CMV-seropositive. Sequenced input: PBMCs. The CDR3: CASSEPGQVGSPLHF. DNA for the CDR3: TGTGCCAGCAGTGAACCTGGACAGGTGGGTTCACCCCTCCACTTT.